The 23 T cell receptor beta chains reported below all come from one sample, sequenced in a study of PD-L1 blockade in urothelial cancer. TCRdb's copy holds only in-frame clones and misses some; the assay was immunoSEQ multiplex PCR. The sample includes under 40,000 clones, more than 80% seen only once; the top ten take roughly 7.6%. The specimen was PBMCs, collected around atezolizumab (anti-PD-L1) treatment. The receptors derive from a man between 65 and 79 years old with urothelial cancer.

This sequence joins TRBV15 and TRBJ2-3, with 7 positions matching TRBD1. The CDR3 covers 15 residues. V lost 4 bases, J lost 1 base, and 5 bases stayed unmatched. Germline CDR1 and CDR2: LNHNV and YYDKDF (reference sequence). The CDR3 DNA follows: TGTGCCACCAGCACTCGACAGGGAGGCACAGATACGCAGTATTTT. Translation gives CATSTRQGGTDTQYF. Supplemented by reference TRBV15 and TRBJ2-3, the full variable domain reads DAMVIQNPRYQVTQFGKPVTLSCSQTLNHNVMYWYQQKSSQAPKLLFHYYDKDFNNEADTPDNFQSRRPNTSFCFLDIRSPGLGDTAMYLCATSTRQGGTDTQYFGPGTRLTVL.

This sequence joins TRBV18 and TRBJ1-1; 7 bases map to TRBD1. Trimming at V came to 5 bases and at J to 5 bases, leaving 5 bases not matched to a gene. Per the germline V gene, CDR1 is KGHSH and CDR2 is LQKENI. The CDR3 has 13 amino acids. Here the CDR3 reads CASSGDRETEAFF. CDR3 coding DNA: TGTGCCAGCTCAGGAGACAGGGAAACTGAAGCTTTCTTT.

The chain couples TRBV11-2 to TRBJ2-5, with 13 bases that match TRBD2. This CDR3 contains 16 residues. V lost 1 base to trimming and J lost 4 bases; unmatched junction nucleotides: 3. Germline V CDR1 and CDR2: SGHAT, FQNNGV. The CDR3 region is CASSLAGTSGTETQYF. Written as DNA, the CDR3 is TGTGCCAGCAGCTTAGCTGGGACTAGCGGGACAGAGACCCAGTACTTC. The whole variable domain, filled in from reference TRBV11-2 and TRBJ2-5, reads EAGVAQSPRYKIIEKRQSVAFWCNPISGHATLYWYQQILGQGPKLLIQFQNNGVVDDSQLPKDRFSAERLKGVDSTLKIQPAKLEDSAVYLCASSLAGTSGTETQYFGPGTRLLVL.

The chain uses TRBV7-2 and TRBJ2-1, with TRBD1 identical over 8 bases. CDR3 size: 15 residues. The V gene's germline CDR1 is SGHTA and CDR2 FQGNSA. With V trimmed by 5 bases and J by 8 bases, 11 bases remained unmatched. The CDR3 coding sequence is TGTGCCAGCAGCACGAGGACAGGGATAGACTATGAGCAGTTCTTC. It yields the protein CASSTRTGIDYEQFF.

The chain carries TRBV9 and TRBJ2-5, with TRBD2 identical over 12 bases. CDR3 length: 15 residues. Germline CDR1 SGDLS, CDR2 YYNGEE. The V segment lost 3 bases and the J segment 11 bases; nucleotides outside the gene matches: 11. In DNA, the CDR3 is TGTGCCAGCAGCGAGGGACTAGCGGGCTTAGAAGAGCAGTACTTC. The encoded protein is CASSEGLAGLEEQYF.

V and J are TRBV29-1 and TRBJ2-5; 9 bases align to TRBD2. V lost 2 bases to trimming and J lost 4 bases; unmatched junction nucleotides: 2. Per germline, CDR1 SQVTM and CDR2 ANQGSEA. The CDR3 loop spans 13 amino acids. Here the CDR3 DNA reads TGCAGCGTTGAATCAGCGGGAGGAGAGACCCAGTACTTC. Translating gives CSVESAGGETQYF.

This chain uses TRBV7-9 with TRBJ1-1; D is perhaps TRBD1 (5 bases). The CDR3 loop spans 16 amino acids. V lost 1 base to trimming and J lost 3 bases, with 15 bases between them. The germline V gene encodes CDR1 SEHNR and CDR2 FQNEAQ (reference sequence). In nucleotides, the CDR3 is TGTGCCAGCAGCTTAGGCAACAGGATCGGTGACACTGAAGCTTTCTTT. Translation: CASSLGNRIGDTEAFF.

The J gene is TRBJ1-2, the V gene TRBV10-3; 8 bases fit TRBD1. J lost 3 bases, V lost 7 bases, and 10 bases had no gene match. CDR3 length: 15 residues. Germline V gives CDR1 ENHRY, CDR2 SYGVKD. The CDR3 nucleotides read TGTGCCATCAATACCGGGACAGGATGGGACTATGGCTACACCTTC. It codes for CAINTGTGWDYGYTF.

The CDR3 sequence: CASSFRGFNYGYTF. In DNA form, the CDR3 reads TGCGCCAGCAGCTTCAGGGGATTTAACTATGGCTACACCTTC. This chain uses TRBV5-1 with TRBJ1-2, with D perhaps matching TRBD1 (6 bases). This CDR3 has 14 amino acids. Per the germline V gene, CDR1 is SGHRS and CDR2 is YFSETQ. V was cut by 2 bases and J by 1 base, with 9 bases left in between.

The count of this clone is one. The chain uses TRBV28 and TRBJ2-1; TRBD1 is a possible D gene (5 bases). CDR1 MDHEN and CDR2 SYDVKM come from the germline V gene. V was pared by 3 bases and J by 9 bases, with 18 bases between. CDR3 length: 15 residues. CDR3 DNA sequence: TGTGCCAGCAGTTTGCAAGGGAAATGGGGCGGTGAGCAGTTCTTC. This translates into CASSLQGKWGGEQFF.

The chain recombines TRBV2 with TRBJ2-7; tentative D call: TRBD2 (6 bases). The CDR3 spans 16 residues. Germline-derived CDR1 and CDR2 are SNHLY and FYNNEI. Trimming left V 6 bases short and J 0 bases short, with 18 bases between. Here the CDR3 DNA reads TGTGCCAGCAGCCCCGAGCGGGCAGGAAGCTCCTACGAGCAGTACTTC. Its protein is CASSPERAGSSYEQYF.

The CDR3 spells CASSPGLADNEQFF. CDR3 coding DNA: TGTGCCAGCAGTCCGGGACTAGCGGACAATGAGCAGTTCTTC. The V and J genes are TRBV27 and TRBJ2-1; TRBD2 aligns across 11 bases. The CDR3 is made up of 14 amino acids. The germline gives CDR1 MNHEY, CDR2 SMNVEV (reference sequence). V trimming: 5 bases; J trimming: 5 bases; junction bases outside the gene matches: 2.

The chain carries TRBV29-1 and TRBJ2-7, with 10 positions matching TRBD1. This CDR3 is built from 17 residues. Germline V gene lookup returns CDR1 SQVTM and CDR2 ANQGSEA. Trimming took 5 bases from V and 4 from J; bases not matched to a gene: 17. CDR3 bases: TGCAGCGTTACCCTCGACAGGGGGCGCCGGGTTGGGTACGAGCAGTACTTC. It encodes CSVTLDRGRRVGYEQYF.

The V and J genes are TRBV19 and TRBJ2-7; 7 bases are shared with TRBD1. The CDR3 length is 13 residues. V shed 5 bases, J shed 6 bases, and the junction held 7 bases outside the gene matches. CDR1 is LNHDA and CDR2 is SQIVND in the germline V gene (reference sequence). CDR3: CASSLRDRGEQYF. CDR3 sequence (DNA): TGTGCCAGTAGTCTCCGGGACAGAGGCGAGCAGTACTTC.

This clone was counted once. J is TRBJ2-2 and V is TRBV2, with 12 bases lining up with TRBD2. The CDR3 extends over 18 amino acids. CDR1 SNHLY and CDR2 FYNNEI come from the germline V gene. The J segment lost 4 bases and the V segment lost 6 bases, leaving 12 bases of the junction unmatched. The CDR3 DNA is TGTGCCAGCAGCAAGGGAACTAGCGGGAGGTCGAGCACCGGGGAGCTGTTTTTT. It codes for CASSKGTSGRSSTGELFF.

The chain has TRBV5-1 and TRBJ2-5; 12 positions agree with TRBD2. Germline assignment: CDR1 SGHRS and CDR2 YFSETQ. The CDR3 has 16 residues. J lost 7 bases, V lost 4 bases, and 11 bases had no gene match. The CDR3 DNA follows: TGCGCCAGCAGCCTCAAGACTAGCGGGAGTGGGGCGACCCAGTACTTC. This encodes CASSLKTSGSGATQYF.

CDR3 sequence reads: CASASGVFTEAFF. The CDR3 nucleotides read TGTGCCAGCGCTTCAGGGGTCTTCACTGAAGCTTTCTTT. The chain employs TRBV19 and TRBJ1-1; maybe TRBD1 (6 bases). Germline CDR1 and CDR2: LNHDA and SQIVND (reference sequence). The length of the CDR3 is 13 residues. Trimming took 9 bases from V and 4 from J, leaving 15 bases between them.

This sequence joins TRBV6-1 and TRBJ1-5; D not resolved. V lost 4 bases and J lost 6, with 10 bases in between. Germline lookup yields CDR1 MNHNS and CDR2 SASEGT. The CDR3 length is 13 residues. The CDR3 sequence: CASSVPGSQPQHF. CDR3 DNA sequence: TGTGCCAGCAGTGTCCCGGGGAGTCAGCCCCAGCATTTT.

The chain combines TRBV7-3 with TRBJ2-6; D may be TRBD1 (5 bases). This CDR3 comprises 18 residues. V gave up 2 bases and J gave up 0 bases, with 14 bases separating them. CDR1 is SGHTA and CDR2 is FQGTGA in the germline V gene. In nucleotides, the CDR3 is TGTGCCAGCAGCTTAGGTGGCAGGGCCGACTCTGGGGCCAACGTCCTGACTTTC. It translates to CASSLGGRADSGANVLTF.

The rearrangement uses TRBV19 and TRBJ2-2; 9 bases match TRBD1. Trimming cost V 7 bases and J 4 bases; bases outside gene matches: 7. The CDR3 extends over 15 amino acids. CDR1 is LNHDA, CDR2 SQIVND, per germline (reference sequence). The DNA of the CDR3 is TGTGCCAGTAACCCGGACAGGGGAGGCACCGGGGAGCTGTTTTTT. It specifies CASNPDRGGTGELFF.

The chain employs TRBV18 and TRBJ2-7; TRBD2 matches at 14 bases. This CDR3 region has 16 residues. CDR1 KGHSH and CDR2 LQKENI come from the germline V gene. J lost 0 bases, V lost 4 bases, and 2 bases had no gene match. DNA of the CDR3: TGTGCCAGCTCACGGACTAGCGGGGGGACCTCCTACGAGCAGTACTTC. Residues: CASSRTSGGTSYEQYF.

The chain has TRBV6-6 and TRBJ2-5; TRBD1 agrees at 9 bases. The CDR3 consists of 13 residues. J was trimmed by 2 bases and V by 8 bases; bases with no gene match: 3. Germline V gene sequence: CDR1 MNHNY, CDR2 SVGAGI (reference sequence). The CDR3 bases are TGTGCCAGCTCGGACAGGGGACAAGAGACCCAGTACTTC. It specifies CASSDRGQETQYF.

The chain couples TRBV6-6 to TRBJ2-2, with 7 nucleotides matching TRBD2. The germline V gene encodes CDR1 MNHNY and CDR2 SVGAGI (reference sequence). This CDR3 is built from 15 residues. With V trimmed by 5 bases and J by 1 base, 4 bases remained unmatched. This CDR3 reads CASSQRGLNTGELFF. CDR3 in DNA: TGTGCCAGCAGTCAGCGGGGATTGAACACCGGGGAGCTGTTTTTT.